Below, 25 T cell receptor beta chains from the same sample are listed, as sequenced in a study of T cell repertoires in cytomegalovirus infection. TCRdb ran MiXCR on the reads and lists one entry per CDR3 protein. This sample yields around 280,000 distinct CDR3 sequences, of which roughly an eighth are seen a single time; 8.5% to 9% belongs to the top ten. Input material: PBMCs. The receptor source for this set is a human donor in good health (CMV status not recorded). Some clones in this sample may be carry-over from other donors' samples.

The genes are TRBV20-1 and TRBJ2-3, with 8 bases that match TRBD2. This CDR3 region has 16 residues. The junction had 12 bases not matched to a gene; V was cut back by 3 bases and J by 4 bases. Germline loops: CDR1 DFQATT, CDR2 SNEGSKA (reference sequence). CDR3 coding DNA: TGCAGTGCTAGGACCGGGACGGGGGGGTGGTCAGATACGCAGTATTTT. Residues: CSARTGTGGWSDTQYF.

The V call is TRBV6-1, the J call TRBJ2-3; 10 bases match TRBD2. The CDR3 spans 14 residues. Germline CDR1 is MNHNS and CDR2 is SASEGT. Unmatched junction bases numbered 6, after V lost 8 bases and J lost 4 bases. The CDR3 nucleotides are TGTGCCAGCTGGGCTAGCGGGGGCGCAGATACGCAGTATTTT. It is translated as CASWASGGADTQYF.

This clonotype was seen only a few times. The gene calls are TRBV4-3 and TRBJ2-1; 8 bases agree with TRBD1. The length of the CDR3 is 15 residues. Trimming cost V 1 base and J 3 bases; bases outside gene matches: 2. The germline gives CDR1 LGHNA, CDR2 YSLEER. This CDR3 reads CASSQARGLYNEQFF. As DNA, the CDR3 is TGCGCCAGCAGCCAAGCCAGGGGGCTCTACAATGAGCAGTTCTTC.

The table lists this clonotype with many counts. The chain couples TRBV11-2 to TRBJ2-7, with D perhaps TRBD2 (7 bases). CDR1 SGHAT and CDR2 FQNNGV come from the germline V gene. The CDR3 extends over 14 amino acids. Between the trimmed V and J ends, which lost 5 bases and 2 bases, there was a span of 13 bases. CDR3 sequence: CASSPRGGAYEQYF. CDR3 coding DNA: TGTGCCAGCAGCCCAAGAGGGGGGGCCTACGAGCAGTACTTC. Looking up the rest from reference TRBV11-2 and TRBJ2-7 gives the full variable domain: EAGVAQSPRYKIIEKRQSVAFWCNPISGHATLYWYQQILGQGPKLLIQFQNNGVVDDSQLPKDRFSAERLKGVDSTLKIQPAKLEDSAVYLCASSPRGGAYEQYFGPGTRLTVT.

CDR3 residues: CASSLNIAEAFF. CDR3 bases: TGTGCCAGCTCCCTCAATATCGCTGAAGCTTTCTTT. The chain couples TRBV18 to TRBJ1-1; D gene unclear. Germline CDR1 and CDR2: KGHSH and LQKENI. The CDR3 loop spans 12 amino acids. Trimming pared 6 bases from V and 6 bases from J, leaving 11 bases between.

The chain joins TRBV20-1 to TRBJ2-5; 7 positions agree with TRBD1. Germline trimming cut 6 bases from V and 2 bases from J; bases unmatched to any gene: 9. The CDR3 is made up of 14 amino acids. The germline CDR1 and CDR2 sequences are DFQATT and SNEGSKA (reference sequence). The CDR3 bases are TGCAGTGCCCCGAAAGGGACAGAGCAAGAGACCCAGTACTTC. It specifies CSAPKGTEQETQYF.

This clonotype was seen a few times. The chain uses TRBV7-2 and TRBJ1-2, with 7 positions matching TRBD1. The V segment lost 6 bases and the J segment 3 bases; nucleotides outside the gene matches: 10. The CDR3 has 15 residues. From germline, CDR1 is SGHTA and CDR2 FQGNSA. CDR3 sequence (DNA): TGTGCCAGCAGTTTACCCGGGACAGTTCACTATGGCTACACCTTC. It is translated as CASSLPGTVHYGYTF.

This rearrangement joins TRBV6-2 or TRBV6-3 to TRBJ2-3, with TRBD2 matching over 7 bases. Germline V gives CDR1 MNHEY, CDR2 SVGEGT. The CDR3 loop spans 16 amino acids. J gave up 6 bases and V 8 bases, and 17 bases lay outside the gene matches. For the CDR3, the DNA is TGTGCCAGCTCTTTCGGTGGCGGGAGAGTTGGGGATACGCAGTATTTT. Its translation: CASSFGGGRVGDTQYF.

This clonotype was counted at least ten times. In nucleotides, the CDR3 is TGTGCCAGCAGCTTAGCGGATTATGGCTACACCTTC. This translates into CASSLADYGYTF. This rearrangement joins TRBV7-9 to TRBJ1-2; no reliable D call. With 0 bases removed from V and 5 bases from J, the gap between germline ends came to 4 bases. The CDR3 totals 12 residues. Germline V CDR1 and CDR2: SEHNR, FQNEAQ (reference sequence).

The chain combines TRBV28 with TRBJ1-3; D is undetermined. CDR1 is MDHEN, CDR2 SYDVKM, per germline. The CDR3 sequence is 11 residues long. CDR3 bases: TGTTCCGAGTTTTCTGGAAACACCATATATTTT. Its protein is CSEFSGNTIYF. The complete variable domain, with remaining parts taken from reference TRBV28 and TRBJ1-3, reads DVKVTQSSRYLVKRTGEKVFLECVQDMDHENMFWYRQDPGLGLRLIYFSYDVKMKEKGDIPEGYSVSREKKERFSLILESASTNQTSMYLCSEFSGNTIYFGEGSWLTVV.

Many counts were recorded for this clonotype. This CDR3 is missing its conserved last phenylalanine or tryptophan, likely due to a read error. The DNA is omitted, as the CDR3 cannot be located on it reliably, and the CDR3 follows TCRdb's listing. V usage is TRBV6-4 and J usage is TRBJ1-6. Both ends counted, the CDR3 spans 9 residues. The V gene's germline CDR1 is MRHNA and CDR2 SNTAGT. The CDR3 region is CASTRNGPS.

This clonotype showed up just a few times. The rearrangement links TRBV29-1 to TRBJ1-2, with D tentatively TRBD1 (6 bases). V lost 6 bases, J lost 3 bases, and 14 bases lay in between. This CDR3 spans 13 amino acids. The germline CDR1 and CDR2 sequences are SQVTM and ANQGSEA. CDR3 DNA sequence: TGCAGCGTCGTAGCAGGGGCGGACTATGGCTACACCTTC. This codes for CSVVAGADYGYTF.

The chain couples TRBV2 to TRBJ2-5; possible D gene TRBD2, 6 bases. The V gene lost 8 bases and the J gene lost 2 bases, with 18 bases spanning the gap. Germline V lookup: CDR1 SNHLY, CDR2 FYNNEI. The CDR3 sequence is 15 residues long. The CDR3 DNA sequence: TGTGCCAGCCAGGAGGCAGGGACTCAACAAGAGACCCAGTACTTC. Its translation: CASQEAGTQQETQYF.

This clonotype was seen ten or more times. V gene TRBV7-2 combines with J gene TRBJ2-5, with D unresolved. Trimming removed 2 bases from V and 5 bases from J, with 12 bases in between. The CDR3 sequence is 14 residues long. Per germline, CDR1 SGHTA and CDR2 FQGNSA. This chain's CDR3 is CASSLYPQRETQYF. CDR3 nucleotide sequence: TGTGCCAGCAGCTTATACCCCCAGCGCGAGACCCAGTACTTC.

The sample holds many counts of this clonotype. The chain links TRBV6-5 to TRBJ2-6; D remains ambiguous. Germline values: CDR1 MNHEY, CDR2 SVGAGI. The germline V and J ends were trimmed by 0 bases and 0 bases, with 6 bases remaining between them. The CDR3 is 16 residues long. The CDR3 spells CASSYSSPSGANVLTF. Written as DNA, the CDR3 is TGTGCCAGCAGTTACTCGAGTCCCTCTGGGGCCAACGTCCTGACTTTC.

This chain links TRBV7-9 with TRBJ1-1; 7 nucleotides match TRBD1. Germline trimming cut 5 bases from V and 4 bases from J; bases unmatched to any gene: 7. CDR1 SEHNR and CDR2 FQNEAQ come from the germline V gene (reference sequence). CDR3 length equals 14 residues. CDR3: CASSRHRGVTEAFF. In DNA, the CDR3 is TGTGCCAGCAGCAGGCACAGGGGTGTCACTGAAGCTTTCTTT.

This clonotype was observed a few times. The V call is TRBV6-5, the J call TRBJ2-3; TRBD2 matches at 8 bases. The CDR3 covers 15 residues. V lost 5 bases to trimming and J lost 7 bases; unmatched junction nucleotides: 11. The germline V gene encodes CDR1 MNHEY and CDR2 SVGAGI. The DNA of the CDR3 is TGTGCCAGCAGTACCGGGACTAGGGTTCGGTATACGCAGTATTTT. This codes for CASSTGTRVRYTQYF.

This clonotype came up a few times. V gene TRBV7-9 combines with J gene TRBJ1-5, with D maybe TRBD1 (5 bases). Germline CDR1 and CDR2: SEHNR and FQNEAQ (reference sequence). The V end lost 1 base, the J end lost 6 bases, and 13 bases lay between the germline ends. The CDR3 is made up of 15 amino acids. CDR3 sequence (DNA): TGTGCCAGCAGCTTAGGTCAGGGAATAAGTCAGCCCCAGCATTTT. Amino acid sequence: CASSLGQGISQPQHF.

This clonotype appeared a few times. The genes are TRBV6-2 or TRBV6-3 and TRBJ1-1, with a possible D match to TRBD1 (5 bases). Trimming cost V 4 bases and J 7 bases, with 13 bases left between them. This CDR3 has 13 amino acids. The germline CDR1 and CDR2 sequences are MNHEY and SVGEGT. This CDR3 reads CASSSRGGGEAFF. The CDR3 nucleotides are TGTGCCAGCAGTTCGAGGGGAGGAGGTGAAGCTTTCTTT.

This clonotype was picked up a small number of times. V gene TRBV2 combines with J gene TRBJ2-3; D perhaps matches TRBD2 (5 bases). CDR1 and CDR2 from the germline V gene are SNHLY and FYNNEI. Trimming cost V 6 bases and J 0 bases, with 13 bases left between them. This CDR3 has 15 amino acids. CDR3 in DNA: TGTGCCAGCAGGGGAGACACAACTAGCACAGATACGCAGTATTTT. This codes for CASRGDTTSTDTQYF.

This clonotype was observed at least ten times. The J gene is TRBJ1-1, the V gene TRBV28; perhaps TRBD1 as D (5 bases). CDR1 MDHEN and CDR2 SYDVKM come from the germline V gene. There are 14 residues in the CDR3. V was cut by 3 bases and J by 4 bases, with 12 bases left in between. The CDR3 spells CASSLTPGGTEAFF. In DNA, the CDR3 is TGTGCCAGCAGTTTGACCCCCGGGGGCACTGAAGCTTTCTTT.

This clonotype was detected only a few times. V usage is TRBV11-1 and J usage is TRBJ2-1; TRBD2 aligns across 13 bases. This CDR3 is built from 18 residues. Germline-derived CDR1 and CDR2 are SGHAT and FQDESV (reference sequence). V shed 0 bases, J shed 1 base, and the junction held 3 bases outside the gene matches. This CDR3 reads CASSLAPTSGGSYNEQFF. CDR3 DNA sequence: TGTGCCAGCAGCTTAGCCCCGACTAGCGGGGGGTCCTACAATGAGCAGTTCTTC.

This clonotype was seen only a few times. The V call is TRBV6-6, the J call TRBJ2-2; perhaps TRBD1 as D (6 bases). CDR3 length equals 16 residues. Trimming stripped 5 bases from V and 1 base from J, with 14 bases between. Germline lookup yields CDR1 MNHNY and CDR2 SVGAGI (reference sequence). Here the CDR3 DNA reads TGTGCCAGCAGTGGGTTCCCACAGGGGAACACCGGGGAGCTGTTTTTT. It codes for CASSGFPQGNTGELFF.

The chain is built from TRBV18 and TRBJ2-2, with D tentatively TRBD1 (6 bases). The CDR3 loop spans 15 amino acids. Trimming stripped 0 bases from V and 7 bases from J, with 12 bases between. Germline lookup yields CDR1 KGHSH and CDR2 LQKENI. DNA for the CDR3: TGTGCCAGCTCACCACCAGGGACATCGAGCGGGGAGCTGTTTTTT. Translation gives CASSPPGTSSGELFF.

This chain joins TRBV11-2 and TRBJ2-1; 7 bases map to TRBD2. CDR1 and CDR2 (germline): SGHAT, FQNNGV. The CDR3 is made up of 15 amino acids. The J segment lost 4 bases and the V segment lost 5 bases, leaving 8 bases of the junction unmatched. The CDR3 coding sequence is TGTGCCAGCAGCCCTCGGGCTAGCGGTTACAATGAGCAGTTCTTC. This translates into CASSPRASGYNEQFF.